This TCR beta chain was identified during a study of blood T cell repertoires in COVID-19. Across the study: Sites across the United States, Italy and Spain contributed samples from acute and convalescent COVID-19. In each case, the material was cDNA or gDNA derived from T cells, B-cell-depleted T cells, or PBMCs.

CDR3 length: 14 amino acids. Looked up from germline, CDR1 is SGHVS and CDR2 is FQNEAQ. Deletions cut 5 bases from V and 2 bases from J, with 10 bases between. Using immunoSEQ multiplex PCR, the repertoire was profiled, and TCRdb retains in-frame clones only, with some absent. The profile shows some 530,000 clones, around 85% of them singletons. The sequence was obtained from a woman aged 60-75 years who had recovered from COVID-19. The sequencing sample was made of PBMCs or T cells enriched from blood (not recorded which). V gene TRBV7-8 combines with J gene TRBJ1-3; maybe TRBD1 (6 bases). CDR3 amino acids: CASSQGLAGNTIYF. The DNA for the CDR3 is TGTGCCAGCAGCCAGGGGTTGGCTGGAAACACCATATATTTT. Full variable domain (rest looked up from reference TRBV7-8 and TRBJ1-3): GAGVSQSPRYKVAKRGQDVALRCDPISGHVSLFWYQQALGQGPEFLTYFQNEAQLDKSGLPSDRFFAERPEGSVSTLKIQRTQQEDSAVYLCASSQGLAGNTIYFGEGSWLTVV.